One and the same sample provided the 9 T cell receptor beta chains below, sequenced in a study of identical twins. From the 5' RACE reads, TCRdb called clonotypes with MiXCR, one entry per CDR3 protein. The data hold about 240,000 distinct CDR3 sequences, with roughly an eighth observed a single time. Another study also made use of these data, one on yellow fever vaccine responses in identical twins.

The sequencing sample was made of memory (CD45RO+) T cells sorted from blood. These TCRs come from a woman younger than 30 in good health.

There are many counts of this clonotype. V is TRBV7-9 and J is TRBJ2-1; TRBD1 matches at 10 bases. The CDR3 contains 14 residues. The V and J ends lost 6 bases and 8 bases, in that order; junction bases with no gene match: 7. Germline V lookup: CDR1 SEHNR, CDR2 FQNEAQ (reference sequence). In DNA form, the CDR3 reads TGTGCCAGCAGAGCGGGACAGGGGATGGATGAGCAGTTCTTC. The encoded protein is CASRAGQGMDEQFF.

The rearrangement uses TRBV7-2 and TRBJ1-5; TRBD1 matches at 7 bases. J was trimmed by 4 bases and V by 6 bases; bases with no gene match: 3. The germline gives CDR1 SGHTA, CDR2 FQGNSA. The CDR3 consists of 13 residues. The CDR3 is CASRTGPNQPQHF. In nucleotides, the CDR3 is TGTGCCAGCAGGACAGGGCCGAATCAGCCCCAGCATTTT.

The CDR3, as DNA: TGCGCCAGCAGTGAATCGGGGAATGGAAACACCATATATTTT. This encodes CASSESGNGNTIYF. The V gene is TRBV10-2, the J gene TRBJ1-3; no clear D gene. Germline V gene lookup returns CDR1 WSHSY and CDR2 SAAADI. V was pared by 3 bases and J by 3 bases, with 9 bases between. CDR3 length: 14 amino acids.

The V call is TRBV3-1, the J call TRBJ2-1; tentative D call: TRBD1 (5 bases). V was trimmed by 1 base and J by 8 bases, leaving 15 bases between them. The germline V gene has CDR1 LGHDT and CDR2 YNNKEL (reference sequence). This CDR3 has 15 amino acids. CDR3 in amino acids: CASSQGAGFTYEQFF. CDR3 bases: TGTGCCAGCAGCCAAGGGGCAGGGTTCACATATGAGCAGTTCTTC.

The chain couples TRBV12-3 or TRBV12-4 to TRBJ1-1; D is uncertain. CDR3 size: 13 residues. V was trimmed by 3 bases and J by 1 base, leaving 6 bases between them. The CDR3 loop is CASSFGSNTEAFF. The CDR3 DNA reads TGTGCCAGCAGTTTCGGCTCGAACACTGAAGCTTTCTTT.

V usage is TRBV5-4 and J usage is TRBJ2-7; D is ambiguous. Germline V gene lookup returns CDR1 SGHNT and CDR2 YYREEE (reference sequence). Trimming took 3 bases from V and 0 from J, leaving 13 bases between them. CDR3 length: 15 amino acids. CDR3 sequence reads: CASSSWRDGSYEQYF. As DNA, the CDR3 is TGTGCCAGCAGCTCATGGCGAGACGGCTCCTACGAGCAGTACTTC.

The chain carries TRBV6-1 and TRBJ1-6, with unresolved D. CDR1 MNHNS and CDR2 SASEGT come from the germline V gene. Trimming left V 8 bases short and J 1 base short, with 6 bases between. The CDR3 runs 13 residues. DNA for the CDR3: TGTGCCAGCTTAGGGTCCTATAATTCACCCCTCCACTTT. Protein sequence: CASLGSYNSPLHF.

At least ten counts were recorded for this clonotype. The gene calls are TRBV5-1 and TRBJ2-1; D may be TRBD2 (5 bases). Trimming took off 0 bases at V and 4 bases at J, with 14 bases between the two ends. The CDR3 spans 16 residues. Germline V CDR1 and CDR2: SGHRS, YFSETQ. As DNA, the CDR3 is TGCGCCAGCAGCTTGGTAGGGTTGACTACATACAATGAGCAGTTCTTC. It codes for CASSLVGLTTYNEQFF.

The chain has TRBV20-1 and TRBJ2-3; 8 bases map to TRBD2. CDR1 and CDR2 (germline): DFQATT, SNEGSKA (reference sequence). The V and J ends lost 0 bases and 2 bases, in that order; junction bases with no gene match: 7. The CDR3 extends over 16 amino acids. For the CDR3, the DNA is TGCAGTGCTAGAGATGGCCAGCGGGGGAACACAGATACGCAGTATTTT. It translates to CSARDGQRGNTDTQYF.